This T cell receptor beta chain was profiled in a study of T cell responses to AZD1222 COVID-19 vaccine. This CDR3 has 13 residues. Germline CDR1 SGHDT, CDR2 YYEEEE. Trimming at V came to 3 bases and at J to 2 bases, leaving 2 bases not matched to a gene. Sequencing used immunoSEQ multiplex PCR; TCRdb keeps in-frame clones, though not all of them. The sample lists 140,000 to 150,000 clones, roughly nine tenths seen once, with 5.1% in the top ten. The source is an adult in good health. The chain combines TRBV5-6 with TRBJ2-7, with 7 bases fitting TRBD2. Material: peripheral blood, obtained on day 0 of AZD1222 vaccination. CDR3 protein: CASSWTSPYEQYF. The CDR3 nucleotides read TGTGCCAGCAGCTGGACTAGTCCCTACGAGCAGTACTTC.